One sample yielded the 18 T cell receptor beta chains listed below, sequenced in a study of OX40 agonist ivuxolimab in advanced cancers. Assay used: immunoSEQ multiplex PCR; TCRdb lists only in-frame clones, some missing. This sample has some 83,000 clones, with more than 90% found just once. Sequencing used CD4+ or CD8+ T cells sorted from blood, obtained in a trial of the OX40 agonist ivuxolimab. The source is an adult with an advanced solid tumor such as melanoma, head and neck, liver or kidney cancer.

The chain combines TRBV19 with TRBJ2-5, with unresolved D. This CDR3 spans 14 amino acids. V was cut by 7 bases and J by 0 bases, with 12 bases left in between. CDR1 is LNHDA, CDR2 SQIVND, per germline (reference sequence). The CDR3 reads CASTARQDQETQYF. CDR3 nucleotides: TGTGCCAGTACCGCCCGGCAGGACCAAGAGACCCAGTACTTC.

The chain uses TRBV19 and TRBJ2-7; D is perhaps TRBD1 or TRBD2 (5 bases each). The CDR3 sequence is 15 residues long. Trimming left V 3 bases short and J 3 bases short, with 15 bases between. The V gene's germline CDR1 is LNHDA and CDR2 SQIVND (reference sequence). CDR3 residues: CASSMRGGRRYEQYF. CDR3 DNA: TGTGCCAGTAGTATGAGGGGTGGGCGCCGCTACGAGCAGTACTTC. Filled out from reference TRBV19 and TRBJ2-7, the complete variable domain reads DGGITQSPKYLFRKEGQNVTLSCEQNLNHDAMYWYRQDPGQGLRLIYYSQIVNDFQKGDIAEGYSVSREKKESFPLTVTSAQKNPTAFYLCASSMRGGRRYEQYFGPGTRLTVT.

The chain recombines TRBV6-1 with TRBJ2-5, with unresolved D. V gave up 7 bases and J gave up 5 bases, with 14 bases separating them. Germline values: CDR1 MNHNS, CDR2 SASEGT. The CDR3 spans 13 residues. As DNA, the CDR3 is TGTGCCAGCAACCTGATCACCTACGAGACCCAGTACTTC. It is translated as CASNLITYETQYF.

This chain uses TRBV7-2 with TRBJ2-3; no reliable D call. Germline CDR1 reads SGHTA; CDR2 reads FQGNSA. CDR3 size: 14 residues. The V end was cut by 1 base, the J end by 6 bases, with 11 bases between. In DNA form, the CDR3 reads TGTGCCAGCAGCTTAGGACAAGCCCGGGATACGCAGTATTTT. The encoded protein is CASSLGQARDTQYF.

The CDR3 sequence: CASSPGTGVRETQYF. For the CDR3, the DNA is TGTGCCAGCTCCCCCGGGACAGGGGTTCGAGAGACCCAGTACTTC. The chain joins TRBV18 to TRBJ2-5; TRBD1 aligns across 10 bases. The CDR3 length is 15 residues. The V and J ends lost 6 bases and 4 bases, in that order; junction bases with no gene match: 8. The germline CDR1 and CDR2 sequences are KGHSH and LQKENI.

The chain is built from TRBV5-8 and TRBJ2-5, with TRBD2 as a possible D gene (5 bases). CDR1 SGHTS and CDR2 YDEGEE come from the germline V gene. The CDR3 length is 15 residues. The V end was cut by 1 base, the J end by 4 bases, with 14 bases between. The CDR3 is CASSLLGNEGETQYF. In DNA, the CDR3 is TGTGCCAGCAGCTTGTTAGGGAACGAGGGAGAGACCCAGTACTTC.

CDR3 nucleotide sequence: TGTGCCAGCAGCTTAGGCACCTCCGTAAATGAGCAGTTCTTC. Translating gives CASSLGTSVNEQFF. This chain links TRBV7-2 with TRBJ2-1; D ambiguous. The CDR3 is 14 residues long. The germline CDR1 and CDR2 sequences are SGHTA and FQGNSA. V lost 1 base to trimming and J lost 7 bases, with 11 bases between them. Supplemented by reference TRBV7-2 and TRBJ2-1, the full variable domain reads GAGVSQSPSNKVTEKGKDVELRCDPISGHTALYWYRQSLGQGLEFLIYFQGNSAPDKSGLPSDRFSAERTGGSVSTLTIQRTQQEDSAVYLCASSLGTSVNEQFFGPGTRLTVL.

The chain links TRBV7-2 to TRBJ2-3; the D is unclear. Germline-derived CDR1 and CDR2 are SGHTA and FQGNSA. The length of the CDR3 is 14 residues. Trimming removed 5 bases from V and 5 bases from J, with 14 bases in between. The chain's CDR3 is CASSPRGYGDTQYF. The CDR3 DNA sequence: TGTGCCAGCAGCCCCCGTGGCTATGGAGATACGCAGTATTTT.

The sample holds one count of this clone. V is TRBV27 and J is TRBJ2-7; tentative D call: TRBD1 (6 bases). V was shortened by 6 bases and J by 6 bases, with 15 bases between the two germline ends. CDR1 is MNHEY and CDR2 is SMNVEV in the germline V gene (reference sequence). The CDR3 runs to 13 residues. The CDR3 loop is CASRAQGRGEQYF. In DNA, the CDR3 is TGTGCCAGCAGGGCACAGGGAAGAGGCGAGCAGTACTTC.

The chain carries TRBV18 and TRBJ2-1; 11 positions match TRBD2. The CDR3 has 17 amino acids. The V and J ends lost 0 bases and 11 bases, in that order; junction bases with no gene match: 12. Germline V lookup: CDR1 KGHSH, CDR2 LQKENI. Here the CDR3 DNA reads TGTGCCAGCTCACCACCGGGTTCCCTAGCGGGAGGCCCAAAGCAGTTCTTC. Translating gives CASSPPGSLAGGPKQFF.

This chain links TRBV11-2 with TRBJ2-1; 8 bases line up with TRBD2. The V and J ends lost 5 bases and 2 bases, in that order; junction bases with no gene match: 5. This CDR3 has 15 residues. The germline V gene encodes CDR1 SGHAT and CDR2 FQNNGV. In DNA form, the CDR3 reads TGTGCCAGCAGCCCTTCGGGGGGGGCCTACAATGAGCAGTTCTTC. Protein sequence: CASSPSGGAYNEQFF.

This chain uses TRBV19 with TRBJ1-5; 8 bases line up with TRBD1. This CDR3 spans 18 amino acids. Germline V gene lookup returns CDR1 LNHDA and CDR2 SQIVND (reference sequence). Germline trimming cut 5 bases from V and 2 bases from J; bases unmatched to any gene: 14. DNA for the CDR3: TGTGCCAGTAGTTACACCCCTACAGGGGGAAAAGGCAATCAGCCCCAGCATTTT. It encodes CASSYTPTGGKGNQPQHF.

The chain couples TRBV28 to TRBJ2-1, with TRBD2 matching over 9 bases. V trimming: 5 bases; J trimming: 0 bases; junction bases outside the gene matches: 5. CDR3 size: 16 residues. Germline V gene sequence: CDR1 MDHEN, CDR2 SYDVKM. The CDR3 protein is CASSGLAPSSYNEQFF. The CDR3 DNA is TGTGCCAGCAGTGGACTAGCGCCGAGCTCCTACAATGAGCAGTTCTTC.

The chain joins TRBV28 to TRBJ1-3, with a possible D match to TRBD1 (5 bases). Per germline, CDR1 MDHEN and CDR2 SYDVKM. This CDR3 is built from 15 residues. V shed 8 bases and J shed 6 bases, with 20 bases lying between them. The CDR3 DNA follows: TGTGCCAGCGGATCAATTGGGGAGGGGAAAAACACCATATATTTT. This encodes CASGSIGEGKNTIYF. Variable domain in full (rest from reference TRBV28 and TRBJ1-3): DVKVTQSSRYLVKRTGEKVFLECVQDMDHENMFWYRQDPGLGLRLIYFSYDVKMKEKGDIPEGYSVSREKKERFSLILESASTNQTSMYLCASGSIGEGKNTIYFGEGSWLTVV.

This clone was observed once. This chain joins TRBV7-2 and TRBJ2-5, with 8 positions matching TRBD2. The V gene's germline CDR1 is SGHTA and CDR2 FQGNSA. J lost 5 bases, V lost 4 bases, and 12 bases had no gene match. CDR3 length: 16 residues. CDR3 DNA: TGTGCCAGCAGCTCCCGGGGTAGCGGGATGTCGGAGACCCAGTACTTC. It is translated as CASSSRGSGMSETQYF. The variable domain in full, with the rest retrieved from reference TRBV7-2 and TRBJ2-5, is GAGVSQSPSNKVTEKGKDVELRCDPISGHTALYWYRQSLGQGLEFLIYFQGNSAPDKSGLPSDRFSAERTGGSVSTLTIQRTQQEDSAVYLCASSSRGSGMSETQYFGPGTRLLVL.

The sample holds one count of this clone. This chain connects TRBV19 to TRBJ2-3; weak D call: TRBD2 (6 bases). CDR3 length: 12 residues. Germline CDR1 and CDR2: LNHDA and SQIVND (reference sequence). V lost 4 bases to trimming and J lost 10 bases, with 12 bases between them. The CDR3 sequence is CASSTSGLPQYF. The CDR3 DNA sequence: TGTGCCAGTAGTACCTCTGGACTACCGCAGTATTTT.

This sequence joins TRBV28 and TRBJ2-7; D unclear. Germline V gene data show CDR1 as MDHEN and CDR2 as SYDVKM. Trimming took 1 base from V and 2 from J, leaving 9 bases between them. The CDR3 length is 14 residues. CDR3 residues: CASSLSPNTYEQYF. CDR3 DNA sequence: TGTGCCAGCAGTTTATCCCCGAACACCTACGAGCAGTACTTC. The full variable domain, its missing parts supplied by reference TRBV28 and TRBJ2-7, is DVKVTQSSRYLVKRTGEKVFLECVQDMDHENMFWYRQDPGLGLRLIYFSYDVKMKEKGDIPEGYSVSREKKERFSLILESASTNQTSMYLCASSLSPNTYEQYFGPGTRLTVT.

The chain combines TRBV6-6 with TRBJ1-3; 7 positions agree with TRBD1. The CDR3 spans 12 residues. Losses at the gene ends were 5 bases for V and 7 bases for J; bases not matched to a gene: 2. Germline CDR1 is MNHNY and CDR2 is SVGAGI (reference sequence). The CDR3 nucleotides read TGTGCCAGCAGTCCCAGGGGGAACACCATATATTTT. Translated: CASSPRGNTIYF.